One sample yielded the 15 T cell receptor beta chains listed below, sequenced in a study of blood T cell repertoires in COVID-19. Clones were sequenced by immunoSEQ multiplex PCR, and TCRdb holds only the in-frame ones, with some missing. The data contain 40,000 or so clones, over 70% of them seen just once; the ten biggest clones take up around a tenth. The source material was peripheral blood. The receptors stem from a human donor in a cohort sampled during active COVID-19.

This clone was seen only once. The chain employs TRBV6-5 and TRBJ1-6; no clear D gene. This CDR3 is 15 amino acids long. In germline, CDR1 is MNHEY, CDR2 SVGAGI. V was trimmed by 7 bases and J by 0 bases, leaving 10 bases between them. In DNA, the CDR3 is TGTGCCAGCAAGATCTCCAGCTCCTATAATTCACCCCTCCACTTT. It specifies CASKISSSYNSPLHF.

The V call is TRBV5-4, the J call TRBJ2-7; TRBD1 is a possible D gene (6 bases). The CDR3 contains 13 residues. From germline, CDR1 is SGHNT and CDR2 YYREEE (reference sequence). V lost 4 bases and J 6 bases, leaving 14 bases between the germline ends. The CDR3 region is CASSLPGAGEQYF. CDR3 in DNA: TGTGCCAGCAGCCTCCCAGGGGCCGGCGAGCAGTACTTC.

This chain uses TRBV6-5 with TRBJ2-2; possibly TRBD1 for D (6 bases). The V and J ends lost 6 bases and 1 base respectively, with 9 bases between them. The CDR3 extends over 14 amino acids. Germline V gene data show CDR1 as MNHEY and CDR2 as SVGAGI. CDR3 sequence (DNA): TGTGCCAGCAGGAGGACAGTGAACACCGGGGAGCTGTTTTTT. Translating gives CASRRTVNTGELFF.

The gene calls are TRBV11-2 and TRBJ2-3; TRBD2 aligns across 10 bases. The V gene end was trimmed by 5 bases and the J gene end by 0 bases; junction bases not matched to a gene: 8. Germline CDR1 reads SGHAT; CDR2 reads FQNNGV. The CDR3 is 17 residues long. This CDR3 reads CASSLAPLAGSTDTQYF. The CDR3 DNA reads TGTGCCAGCAGCCTCGCCCCACTAGCGGGGAGCACAGATACGCAGTATTTT.

The rearrangement links TRBV27 to TRBJ1-6; D ambiguous. This CDR3 comprises 19 residues. Germline CDR1 reads MNHEY; CDR2 reads SMNVEV (reference sequence). Trimming removed 1 base at V and 0 bases at J, with 16 bases between. The CDR3 protein is CASSLFGGTAFSYNSPLHF. CDR3 sequence (DNA): TGTGCCAGCAGTTTATTCGGTGGTACAGCCTTCTCCTATAATTCACCCCTCCACTTT.

The chain links TRBV5-7 to TRBJ2-7; 10 positions agree with TRBD1. TRBV5-7 falls under the ORF class, with uncertain function. Trimming cost V 4 bases and J 0 bases; bases outside gene matches: 13. The CDR3 is 18 residues long. CDR3 bases: TGTGCCAGCAGCCAACGGACAGGGGGAGCGAAGAGCTCCTACGAGCAGTACTTC. Translated: CASSQRTGGAKSSYEQYF.

The rearrangement uses TRBV19 and TRBJ1-1; no firm D call. V shed 4 bases and J shed 1 base, with 10 bases lying between them. Germline-derived CDR1 and CDR2 are LNHDA and SQIVND (reference sequence). The CDR3 runs 14 residues. The CDR3 DNA is TGTGCCAGTAGTACCCCAGGCCGGAACACTGAAGCTTTCTTT. Protein sequence: CASSTPGRNTEAFF.

The chain has TRBV2 and TRBJ2-7; D gene ambiguous. V gave up 6 bases and J gave up 1 base, with 10 bases separating them. From germline, CDR1 is SNHLY and CDR2 FYNNEI. The CDR3 is 13 residues long. The CDR3 DNA is TGTGCCAGCAGAGCCAGGCAATCCTACGAGCAGTACTTC. As protein: CASRARQSYEQYF.

The CDR3 nucleotides read TGTGCCAGCAGCGAGTTCCGCGCCCAAGAGACCCAGTACTTC. It yields the protein CASSEFRAQETQYF. This rearrangement joins TRBV25-1 to TRBJ2-5; unclear D gene. CDR3 length: 14 amino acids. Germline loops: CDR1 MGHDK, CDR2 SYGVNS. V shed 6 bases and J shed 1 base, with 12 bases lying between them. Based on the CDR3 plus reference TRBV25-1 and TRBJ2-5, the full variable domain is EADIYQTPRYLVIGTGKKITLECSQTMGHDKMYWYQQDPGMELHLIHYSYGVNSTEKGDLSSESTVSRIRTEHFPLTLESARPSHTSQYLCASSEFRAQETQYFGPGTRLLVL.

V usage is TRBV7-2 and J usage is TRBJ2-5; 13 bases agree with TRBD2. J lost 4 bases, V lost 4 bases, and 3 bases had no gene match. In germline, CDR1 is SGHTA, CDR2 FQGNSA. The length of the CDR3 is 15 residues. CDR3 protein: CASSSWTSGGETQYF. In DNA, the CDR3 is TGTGCCAGCAGCTCATGGACTAGCGGGGGAGAGACCCAGTACTTC.

This chain links TRBV5-4 with TRBJ1-2; D might be TRBD1 (6 bases). V was pared by 0 bases and J by 6 bases, with 15 bases between. Germline CDR1 reads SGHNT; CDR2 reads YYREEE (reference sequence). This CDR3 contains 15 residues. This chain's CDR3 is CASSLGPGVLDGYTF. In nucleotides, the CDR3 is TGTGCCAGCAGCTTGGGCCCAGGGGTATTGGATGGCTACACCTTC.

This clone has a single count. This sequence joins TRBV30 and TRBJ1-6; TRBD1 aligns across 7 bases. After removal of 8 bases from V and 7 bases from J, the junction contained 11 bases not matched to a gene. The length of the CDR3 is 14 residues. CDR1 and CDR2 (germline): GTSNPN, SVGIG (reference sequence). The CDR3 protein is CALLQGSGNSPLHF. The CDR3 DNA reads as TGTGCCCTATTACAGGGGTCGGGGAATTCACCCCTCCACTTT.

This clone was detected only a few times. The chain is built from TRBV28 and TRBJ2-4; D perhaps matches TRBD1 (5 bases). Trimming pared 6 bases from V and 3 bases from J, leaving 9 bases between. Germline CDR1 MDHEN, CDR2 SYDVKM. The CDR3 contains 13 residues. The CDR3 sequence: CASRGHGKNIQYF. Written as DNA, the CDR3 is TGTGCCAGCAGGGGGCATGGCAAAAACATTCAGTACTTC. The entire variable domain, with the rest obtained from reference TRBV28 and TRBJ2-4, is as follows: DVKVTQSSRYLVKRTGEKVFLECVQDMDHENMFWYRQDPGLGLRLIYFSYDVKMKEKGDIPEGYSVSREKKERFSLILESASTNQTSMYLCASRGHGKNIQYFGAGTRLSVL.

This clone showed up just a few times. V is TRBV30 and J is TRBJ1-2, with 7 nucleotides matching TRBD1. The CDR3 runs 14 residues. Trimming at V came to 4 bases and at J to 5 bases, leaving 10 bases not matched to a gene. Germline lookup yields CDR1 GTSNPN and CDR2 SVGIG (reference sequence). The CDR3 DNA sequence: TGTGCCTGGACACGGACAGGTTTACTTTATGGCTACACCTTC. It codes for CAWTRTGLLYGYTF.

Only a few counts were recorded for this clone. The rearrangement links TRBV19 to TRBJ1-5, with D perhaps TRBD1 (6 bases). Germline values: CDR1 LNHDA, CDR2 SQIVND (reference sequence). The CDR3 loop spans 15 amino acids. Deletions cut 4 bases from V and 7 bases from J, with 17 bases between. The CDR3 loop is CASSNPAEGGQPQHF. In DNA, the CDR3 is TGTGCCAGTAGTAACCCCGCGGAGGGGGGGCAGCCCCAGCATTTT.